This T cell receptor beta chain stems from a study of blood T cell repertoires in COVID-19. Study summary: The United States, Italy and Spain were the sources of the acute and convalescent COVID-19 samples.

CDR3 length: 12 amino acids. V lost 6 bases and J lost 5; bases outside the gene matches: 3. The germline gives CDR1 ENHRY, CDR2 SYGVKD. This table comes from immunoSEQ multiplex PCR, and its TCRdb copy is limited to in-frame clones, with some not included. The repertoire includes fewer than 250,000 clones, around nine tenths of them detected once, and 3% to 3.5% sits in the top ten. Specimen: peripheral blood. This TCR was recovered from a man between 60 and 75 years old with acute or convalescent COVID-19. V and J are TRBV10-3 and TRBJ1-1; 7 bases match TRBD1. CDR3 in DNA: TGTGCCATCAGACAGGGGAGAACTGAAGCTTTCTTT. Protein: CAIRQGRTEAFF.